The source of this T cell receptor beta chain is a study of T cells in Graves' hyperthyroidism and ophthalmopathy. Template material for amplifying TCR beta CDR3 regions consisted of RNA transcripts. The study used the HTBI primer set for a first-round RT-PCR of the TCR CDR3. TCRdb re-called the multiplex PCR reads through MiXCR, storing one row per CDR3 protein. The sample records approximately 560,000 distinct CDR3 sequences, approximately 14% being singletons. Per the germline V gene, CDR1 is LGHNA and CDR2 is YNFKEQ. V dropped 5 bases and J dropped 2 bases, with 16 bases sitting between them. The CDR3 is 15 residues long. This clonotype was picked up many times.

The specimen was blood. This TCR was sampled from a woman in her twenties or thirties with Graves' hyperthyroidism. The genes are TRBV4-2 and TRBJ2-7; weak D call: TRBD1 (6 bases). The CDR3: CASSSYRELAYEQYF. CDR3 nucleotide sequence: TGTGCCAGCAGCTCCTACAGGGAGTTGGCCTACGAGCAGTACTTC.